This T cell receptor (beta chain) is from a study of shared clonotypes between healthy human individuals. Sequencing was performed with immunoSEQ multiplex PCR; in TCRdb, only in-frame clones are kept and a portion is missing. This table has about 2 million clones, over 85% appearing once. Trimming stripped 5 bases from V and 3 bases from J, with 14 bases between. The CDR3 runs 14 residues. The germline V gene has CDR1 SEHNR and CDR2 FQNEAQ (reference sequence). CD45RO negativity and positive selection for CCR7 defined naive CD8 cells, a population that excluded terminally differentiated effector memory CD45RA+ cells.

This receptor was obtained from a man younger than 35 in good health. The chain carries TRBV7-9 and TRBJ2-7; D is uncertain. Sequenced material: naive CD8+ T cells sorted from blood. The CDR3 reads CASSTSENFYEQYF. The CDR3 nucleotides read TGTGCCAGCAGCACCTCGGAGAACTTCTACGAGCAGTACTTC.